Listed below are T cell receptor beta chains from one sample, sequenced in a study of blood T cell repertoires in COVID-19. Clones were read by immunoSEQ multiplex PCR, and TCRdb kept only the in-frame ones, dropping some. Seen here are about 300,000 clones, approximately 81% observed once, and the top ten hold roughly 2.6%. Sequenced: PBMCs or T cells enriched from blood (not recorded which). Receptor source: a woman between 45 and 60 years old who had recovered from COVID-19. The CDR3 runs from the conserved cysteine through the conserved F or W.

v_call cdr3_aa
TRBV21-1 CASSKVDGGARYEKLFF
TRBV19 CASSIRDNRINEQFF
TRBV30 CLGTSSYNEQFF
TRBV27 CASSSLGTGHEKLFF
TRBV4-3 CASSQDFGAGGGYNEQFF
TRBV30 CAWSATLTGVLIGGYTF
TRBV3-1/TRBV3-2 CASSLYFDTIYF
TRBV6-2/TRBV6-3 CASSYRDRDEQYF
TRBV7-6 CASSLGGAYSEKLFF
TRBV3-1/TRBV3-2 CASSQDVGQVEETQYF
TRBV30 CAWSQGIPFYEQYF
TRBV6-5 CASSSGWNYGYTF
TRBV15 CATSRVGLVDQPQHF
TRBV30 CAWNAMPGGPETQYF
TRBV19 CASSGWAAPQDTQYF
TRBV24-1 CATSDPSTSGGETQYF
TRBV19 CASSIGVGELFF
TRBV24-1 CATSALGSDNEQFF
TRBV20-1 CSARYYEQYF
TRBV7-2 CASSLGGGRVYGYTF
TRBV14 CASSLLAPGTGELFF
TRBV5-6 CASSLRGRDYGYTF
TRBV19 CASSIAAGAGTDTQYF
TRBV27 CASATSSGPVDTQYF
TRBV15 CATSAALSTPLHF
TRBV4-3 CASSQLPLAGGHNEQFF
TRBV7-6 CASRAGVGDEQFF
TRBV7-2 CASSEVTGAEAFF
TRBV28 CASSPVPYRTSNYGYTF
TRBV9 CASSVGGWGGSETQYF
TRBV28 CASSVPNSGTGWEKLFF
TRBV9 CASSISGSYNEQFF
TRBV6-5 CASSYSTGSWGELFF
TRBV3-1/TRBV3-2 CASSQGFLAGGADTQYF
TRBV30 CAWSVSRSTGSYNQPQHF
TRBV7-9 CASSESGSTLYGYTF
TRBV6-5 CASTRQGSNQPQHF
TRBV6-5 CASRGQSGEGYTF
TRBV6-2/TRBV6-3 CASSAGQINTGELFF
TRBV9 CASSPGGGTDTQYF
TRBV7-9 CASSLASGRLNEQFF
TRBV14 CASSQGLAGTFQETQYF
TRBV3-1/TRBV3-2 CASSQGAATNEKLFF
TRBV29-1 CSVERGQGYGYTF
TRBV7-9 CASSLARQGNSDRGEKLFF
TRBV5-1 CASSLLASGGADTQYF